A single sample is the source of the 11 T cell receptor beta chains below, sequenced in a study of Graves' ophthalmopathy and Graves' hyperthyroidism. From RNA, the CDR3 regions of TCR beta chains were amplified and sequenced. First-round RT-PCR relied on HTBI primers, and a second-round multiplex PCR came next. TCRdb called the multiplex PCR reads again in MiXCR, with one record for every CDR3 protein. Here the sample spans 450,000 or so distinct CDR3 sequences, 13% to 15% being singletons. The sequenced sample was blood. The receptors come from a woman younger than 45 with Graves' ophthalmopathy.

The chain uses TRBV6-1 and TRBJ2-2, with 14 bases fitting TRBD2. V shed 5 bases and J 5 bases; nucleotides not matched to a gene: 7. Germline V gene lookup returns CDR1 MNHNS and CDR2 SASEGT. The CDR3 length is 17 residues. The chain's CDR3 is CASSTSGTSGGTGELFF. The CDR3 nucleotides read TGTGCCAGCAGTACCTCCGGGACTAGCGGGGGAACCGGGGAGCTGTTTTTT.

This clonotype was picked up many times. This rearrangement joins TRBV7-3 to TRBJ1-1; TRBD1 agrees at 8 bases. The germline CDR1 and CDR2 sequences are SGHTA and FQGTGA. The CDR3 is made up of 17 amino acids. After removal of 5 bases from V and 0 bases from J, the junction contained 11 bases not matched to a gene. This chain's CDR3 is CASSGYRGGTMNTEAFF. The CDR3 region has the DNA TGTGCCAGCAGCGGTTACAGGGGGGGGACCATGAACACTGAAGCTTTCTTT.

This clonotype has a count of ten or more. This chain links TRBV7-2 with TRBJ2-5; 10 bases map to TRBD2. The length of the CDR3 is 16 residues. The germline V gene encodes CDR1 SGHTA and CDR2 FQGNSA. The V segment lost 1 base and the J segment 1 base; nucleotides outside the gene matches: 3. DNA for the CDR3: TGTGCCAGCAGCTTAGGGCAGCGGGGGGGCCAAGAGACCCAGTACTTC. It encodes CASSLGQRGGQETQYF.

This clonotype was seen many times. The V call is TRBV20-1, the J call TRBJ1-1; D is unresolved. The CDR3 is made up of 13 amino acids. V was cut by 0 bases and J by 3 bases, with 8 bases left in between. CDR1 is DFQATT, CDR2 SNEGSKA, per germline (reference sequence). The CDR3 here is CSARDGTYTEAFF. DNA for the CDR3: TGCAGTGCTAGAGATGGAACCTACACTGAAGCTTTCTTT.

The chain uses TRBV18 and TRBJ1-2; D is possibly TRBD1 (5 bases). Germline V CDR1 and CDR2: KGHSH, LQKENI. Deletions cut 5 bases from V and 5 bases from J, with 12 bases between. CDR3 length: 13 residues. The CDR3 nucleotides read TGTGCCAGCTCAGCCGGGGCTATATATGGCTACACCTTC. Its protein product is CASSAGAIYGYTF.

Ten or more counts support this clonotype. The rearrangement joins TRBV7-8 to TRBJ1-3, with D perhaps matching TRBD1 (6 bases). The length of the CDR3 is 13 residues. Trimming took 5 bases from V and 4 from J, leaving 9 bases between them. CDR1 and CDR2 from the germline V gene are SGHVS and FQNEAQ. The CDR3 DNA reads as TGTGCCAGCAGCACAGGGAGAGGAAACACCATATATTTT. It codes for CASSTGRGNTIYF.

This clonotype was seen at least ten times. The chain links TRBV29-1 to TRBJ2-5, with 10 nucleotides matching TRBD2. Germline V gene sequence: CDR1 SQVTM, CDR2 ANQGSEA. V was pared by 8 bases and J by 4 bases, with 13 bases of the junction left unmatched. There are 15 residues in the CDR3. CDR3 amino acids: CSTAVGSGRGETQYF. The CDR3 bases are TGCAGCACGGCGGTCGGGAGCGGGAGGGGAGAGACCCAGTACTTC.

A few counts support this clonotype. This chain joins TRBV12-3 or TRBV12-4 and TRBJ2-4; a weak D match, TRBD1 (7 bases). V was trimmed by 6 bases and J by 0 bases, leaving 18 bases between them. This CDR3 contains 17 residues. DNA for the CDR3: TGTGCCAGCAGCTCCGCGGGGACAGCTCTAGCCAAAAACATTCAGTACTTC. Translating gives CASSSAGTALAKNIQYF.

This clonotype was observed at least ten times. This chain uses TRBV12-3 or TRBV12-4 with TRBJ2-2; D might be TRBD1 (5 bases). Trimming left V 0 bases short and J 7 bases short, with 9 bases between. This CDR3 contains 14 residues. The CDR3 loop reads CASSLAGPYGELFF. DNA for the CDR3: TGTGCCAGCAGTTTAGCGGGGCCTTACGGGGAGCTGTTTTTT.

This clonotype came up many times. This chain links TRBV28 with TRBJ1-1, with a weak D call TRBD1 (5 bases). This CDR3 spans 15 amino acids. Germline CDR1 reads MDHEN; CDR2 reads SYDVKM. V was pared by 6 bases and J by 1 base, with 15 bases between. CDR3 coding DNA: TGTGCCAGCAGCGGGTGGGGCAGGGCGAACACTGAAGCTTTCTTT. This codes for CASSGWGRANTEAFF.

This clonotype has at least ten counts. This chain connects TRBV12-3 or TRBV12-4 to TRBJ2-5, with 10 bases fitting TRBD2. The CDR3 length is 15 residues. After removal of 2 bases from V and 6 bases from J, the junction contained 6 bases not matched to a gene. As DNA, the CDR3 is TGTGCCAGCAGTTTAAGCGGGGGGGACCATAAGACCCAGTACTTC. Translation: CASSLSGGDHKTQYF.